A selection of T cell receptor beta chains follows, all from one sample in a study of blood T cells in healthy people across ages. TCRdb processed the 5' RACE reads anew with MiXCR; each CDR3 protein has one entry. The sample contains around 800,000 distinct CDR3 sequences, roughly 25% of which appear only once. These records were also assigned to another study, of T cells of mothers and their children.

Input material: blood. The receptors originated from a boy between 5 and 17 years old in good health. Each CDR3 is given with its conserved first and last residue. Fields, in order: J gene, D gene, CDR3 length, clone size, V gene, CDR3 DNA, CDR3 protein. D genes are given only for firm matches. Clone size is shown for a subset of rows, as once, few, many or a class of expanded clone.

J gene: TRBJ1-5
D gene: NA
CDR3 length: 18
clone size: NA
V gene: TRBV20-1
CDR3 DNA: TGCAGTGCCCAACACTCGGGTATGAGGGGAGGTGGGAATCAGCCCCAGCATTTT
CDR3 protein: CSAQHSGMRGGGNQPQHF

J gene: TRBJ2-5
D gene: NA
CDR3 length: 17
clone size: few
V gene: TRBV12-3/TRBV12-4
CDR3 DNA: TGTGCCAGCAGTATCGCCCTGGGCCGGGGCGGACGAGAGACCCAGTACTTC
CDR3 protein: CASSIALGRGGRETQYF

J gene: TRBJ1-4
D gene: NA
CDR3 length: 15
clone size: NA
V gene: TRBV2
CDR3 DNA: TGTGCCAGCAGTGAACTGATGGCAACTAATGAAAAACTGTTTTTT
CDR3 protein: CASSELMATNEKLFF

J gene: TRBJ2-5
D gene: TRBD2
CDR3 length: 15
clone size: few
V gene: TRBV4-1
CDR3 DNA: TGCGCCAGCAGCCAAGAGCGGGGGGGGTGGGAGACCCAGTACTTC
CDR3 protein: CASSQERGGWETQYF

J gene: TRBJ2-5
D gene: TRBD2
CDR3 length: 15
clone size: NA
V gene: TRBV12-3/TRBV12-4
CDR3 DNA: TGTGCCAGCAGTCCCCCAGCGGGGGGGGAAGAGACCCAGTACTTC
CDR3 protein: CASSPPAGGEETQYF

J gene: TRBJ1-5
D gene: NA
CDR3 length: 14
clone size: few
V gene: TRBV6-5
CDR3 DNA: TGTGCCAGCAGTATCGGGGGTCCCAATCAGCCCCAGCATTTT
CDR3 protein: CASSIGGPNQPQHF

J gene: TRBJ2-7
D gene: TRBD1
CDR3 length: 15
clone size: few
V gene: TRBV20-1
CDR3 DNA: TGCAGTGCAAGCTTGGACAGGGGACTCGCCTACGAGCAGTACTTC
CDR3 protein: CSASLDRGLAYEQYF

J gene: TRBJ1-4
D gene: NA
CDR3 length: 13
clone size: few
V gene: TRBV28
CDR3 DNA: TGTGCCAGCGGCGCGGGGATGGATGAAAAACTGTTTTTT
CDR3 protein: CASGAGMDEKLFF

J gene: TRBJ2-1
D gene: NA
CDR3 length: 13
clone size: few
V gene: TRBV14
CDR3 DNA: TGTGCCAGCAGCCAAGCCAGTTACAATGAGCAGTTCTTC
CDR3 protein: CASSQASYNEQFF

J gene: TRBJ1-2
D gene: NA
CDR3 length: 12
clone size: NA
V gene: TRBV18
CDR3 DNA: TGTGCCAGCTCACCAGAGGCAAGTGGCTACACCTTC
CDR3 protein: CASSPEASGYTF

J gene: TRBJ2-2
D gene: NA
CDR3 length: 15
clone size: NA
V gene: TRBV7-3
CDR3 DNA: TGTGCCAGCAGCTTATCTGGGCTAGCTGGCGGGGAGCTGTTTTTT
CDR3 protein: CASSLSGLAGGELFF

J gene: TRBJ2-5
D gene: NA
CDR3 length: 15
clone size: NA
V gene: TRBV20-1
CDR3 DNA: TGCAGTGCTAGAGATCTAGTAGTGTACCAAGAGACCCAGTACTTC
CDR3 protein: CSARDLVVYQETQYF

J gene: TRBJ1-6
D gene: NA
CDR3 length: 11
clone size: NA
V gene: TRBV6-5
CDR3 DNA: TGTGCCAGCAGCTCCAATTCACCCCTCCACTTT
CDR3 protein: CASSSNSPLHF

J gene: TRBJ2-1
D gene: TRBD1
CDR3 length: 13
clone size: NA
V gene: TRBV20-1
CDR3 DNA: TGCAGTGCTACGACAGGGGTGCACGATGAGCAGTTCTTC
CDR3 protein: CSATTGVHDEQFF

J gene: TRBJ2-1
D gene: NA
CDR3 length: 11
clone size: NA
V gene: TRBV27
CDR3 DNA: TGTGCCATCGTGACCCACAATGAGCAGTTCTTC
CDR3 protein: CAIVTHNEQFF

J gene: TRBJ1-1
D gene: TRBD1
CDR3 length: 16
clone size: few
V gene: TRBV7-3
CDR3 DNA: TGTGCCAGCAGCTTAGATGGGGACAGGGGGTGGACTGAAGCTTTCTTT
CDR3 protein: CASSLDGDRGWTEAFF

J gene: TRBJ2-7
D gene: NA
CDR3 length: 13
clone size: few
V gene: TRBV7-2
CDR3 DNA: TGTGCCAGCAGCTTAGGTCACGGGGACGAGCAGTACTTC
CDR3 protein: CASSLGHGDEQYF